A selection of T cell receptor beta chains follows, all from one sample in a study of beta chain features in type 1 diabetes. The repertoire was sequenced with immunoSEQ multiplex PCR; TCRdb's copy has only in-frame clones and lacks some. The data contain around 340,000 clones, 7% to 9% of them singletons. Input material: central memory CD4+ T cells from blood. The receptor source for this set is a young woman in good health. Each CDR3 is given with its conserved first and last residue. Fields, in order: D gene, V gene, J gene, clone size, CDR3 DNA, CDR3 protein. A D gene is named only where the DNA matches it firmly. Size is omitted from some rows. Given values are once, few, many or a class for expanded clones.

d_call: TRBD1
v_call: TRBV7-2
j_call: TRBJ1-5
clone_size: few
cdr3_nt: TGTGCCAGCAGCTTGACAGGGGGTCAGCCCCAGCATTTT
cdr3_aa: CASSLTGGQPQHF

d_call: NA
v_call: TRBV6-1
j_call: TRBJ2-3
clone_size: NA
cdr3_nt: TGTGCCAGCAGCCCAAGGGTCTTCGCAGATACGCAGTATTTT
cdr3_aa: CASSPRVFADTQYF

d_call: TRBD2
v_call: TRBV4-2
j_call: TRBJ2-1
clone_size: NA
cdr3_nt: TGTGCCAGCAGCCAAGAACTAGCGGGACGCAATGAGCAGTTCTTC
cdr3_aa: CASSQELAGRNEQFF

d_call: NA
v_call: TRBV27
j_call: TRBJ2-3
clone_size: few
cdr3_nt: TGTGCCAGCCGCACCTCGACAGATACGCAGTATTTT
cdr3_aa: CASRTSTDTQYF

d_call: NA
v_call: TRBV6-1
j_call: TRBJ2-1
clone_size: few
cdr3_nt: TGTGCCAGCAGGGAGGGTATCTACAATGAGCAGTTCTTC
cdr3_aa: CASREGIYNEQFF

d_call: TRBD2
v_call: TRBV7-9
j_call: TRBJ2-5
clone_size: NA
cdr3_nt: TGTGCCAGCAGCATAGGTAGCGGGAGGGCCGTTGAGCAGTACTTC
cdr3_aa: CASSIGSGRAVEQYF

d_call: TRBD1
v_call: TRBV2
j_call: TRBJ2-7
clone_size: NA
cdr3_nt: TGTGCCAGCAGTGCGCGGACAGGGGCCTACGAGCAGTACTTC
cdr3_aa: CASSARTGAYEQYF

d_call: TRBD2
v_call: TRBV5-1
j_call: TRBJ2-2
clone_size: NA
cdr3_nt: TGCGCCAGCAGCTTGGCGGTAGCGGGACGAACCGGGGAGCTGTTTTTT
cdr3_aa: CASSLAVAGRTGELFF

d_call: NA
v_call: TRBV7-9
j_call: TRBJ2-1
clone_size: NA
cdr3_nt: TGTGCCAGCAGCTTATTGACTAGTCATACCTACAATGAGCAGTTCTTC
cdr3_aa: CASSLLTSHTYNEQFF

d_call: TRBD1
v_call: TRBV27
j_call: TRBJ2-4
clone_size: few
cdr3_nt: TGTGCCAGCAGTGATAGGGGGCTGAACATTCAGTACTTC
cdr3_aa: CASSDRGLNIQYF

d_call: NA
v_call: TRBV7-2
j_call: TRBJ1-5
clone_size: few
cdr3_nt: TGTGCCAGCAGCTCCCAGATAAATCAGCCCCAGCATTTT
cdr3_aa: CASSSQINQPQHF

d_call: TRBD2
v_call: TRBV6-5
j_call: TRBJ2-7
clone_size: NA
cdr3_nt: TGTGCCAGCACTAGCGGGAGCTCGCACGAGCAGTACTTC
cdr3_aa: CASTSGSSHEQYF

d_call: NA
v_call: TRBV7-8
j_call: TRBJ2-5
clone_size: few
cdr3_nt: TGTGCCAGCAGCTTACTCGGCGGCTTAGAGACCCAGTACTTC
cdr3_aa: CASSLLGGLETQYF

d_call: NA
v_call: TRBV5-6
j_call: TRBJ1-3
clone_size: NA
cdr3_nt: TGTGCCAGCAGCTTGGTAGGGGACCCCCTCTCTGGAAACACCATATATTTT
cdr3_aa: CASSLVGDPLSGNTIYF

d_call: NA
v_call: TRBV10-3
j_call: TRBJ2-7
clone_size: many
cdr3_nt: TGTGCCATCAGTCGCGACGCAGTCTACGAGCAGTACTTC
cdr3_aa: CAISRDAVYEQYF

d_call: TRBD1
v_call: TRBV27
j_call: TRBJ1-5
clone_size: few
cdr3_nt: TGTGCCAGCAGTCTAGCTGGGACAGGGGTGCCCCAGCATTTT
cdr3_aa: CASSLAGTGVPQHF

d_call: TRBD2
v_call: TRBV29-1
j_call: TRBJ2-7
clone_size: few
cdr3_nt: TGCAGCGTTGAACGCCTAGCGGGAGTAGCGGGCGAGCAGTACTTC
cdr3_aa: CSVERLAGVAGEQYF

d_call: NA
v_call: TRBV7-8
j_call: TRBJ2-7
clone_size: NA
cdr3_nt: TGTGCCAGCAGCTTAGCAGGGCACGAGCAGTACTTC
cdr3_aa: CASSLAGHEQYF

d_call: NA
v_call: TRBV7-2
j_call: TRBJ2-7
clone_size: NA
cdr3_nt: TGTGCCAGCAGCTTAGACAACGGCCCCCGGGAGCAGTACTTC
cdr3_aa: CASSLDNGPREQYF

d_call: TRBD2
v_call: TRBV7-2
j_call: TRBJ2-1
clone_size: NA
cdr3_nt: TGTGCCAGCAGCTGGACTAGCGGAAACTACAATGAGCAGTTCTTC
cdr3_aa: CASSWTSGNYNEQFF

d_call: TRBD1
v_call: TRBV7-2
j_call: TRBJ2-1
clone_size: few
cdr3_nt: TGTGCCAGCAGCTTCCAGGGGGCGATCAATGAGCAGTTCTTC
cdr3_aa: CASSFQGAINEQFF

d_call: TRBD2
v_call: TRBV4-2
j_call: TRBJ2-5
clone_size: NA
cdr3_nt: TGTGCCAGCAGCTTGGATGTGCGGGGGCAAGAGACCCAGTACTTC
cdr3_aa: CASSLDVRGQETQYF

d_call: NA
v_call: TRBV7-8
j_call: TRBJ2-1
clone_size: few
cdr3_nt: TGTGCCAGCAGCCCGTATAGCGGAGGCTCCTACAATGAGCAGTTCTTC
cdr3_aa: CASSPYSGGSYNEQFF

d_call: NA
v_call: TRBV6-4
j_call: TRBJ2-5
clone_size: few
cdr3_nt: TGTGCCAGCAGTGAACCCGTCAGGTCGCCTATTCACCCTCAAGAGACCCAGTACTTC
cdr3_aa: CASSEPVRSPIHPQETQYF

d_call: NA
v_call: TRBV11-2
j_call: TRBJ2-7
clone_size: NA
cdr3_nt: TGTGCCAGCAGCTTAGGATCCAGGGTTTACGAGCAGTACTTC
cdr3_aa: CASSLGSRVYEQYF